This T cell receptor (beta chain) was profiled in a study of CXCR3-negative and CXCR3-positive naive CD8 T cells. Whole-study results and caveats: TRB CDR3s were more hydrophobic in CXCR3-positive than in CXCR3-negative naive cells.

Remarks on this clonotype: Its target is not known.

CDR1 is SGDLS, CDR2 YYNGEE, per germline. The CDR3 contains 20 residues. The TRB libraries of cDNA were built by UMI-labeled 5' RACE. TCRdb re-called the 5' RACE reads; one entry per CDR3 protein, DNA not given. The table lists 120,000 or so distinct CDR3 sequences. J is TRBJ2-6 and V is TRBV9; TCRdb designates TRBD1, a call that cannot be tested without DNA. The receptor comes from a human donor in good health. Some clones in this sample may be carry-over from other donors' samples. The specimen was naive CXCR3+ CD8+ T cells from blood. Regarding subset: CD45RO-CCR7+CD27+CD95- naive CD8+ T cells expressing CXCR3 (TNR3+). The CDR3 sequence is CASSPQDRDGFGSGANVLTF. The variable domain in full, with the rest retrieved from reference TRBV9 and TRBJ2-6, is DSGVTQTPKHLITATGQRVTLRCSPRSGDLSVYWYQQSLDQGLQFLIQYYNGEERAKGNILERFSAQQFPDLHSELNLSSLELGDSALYFCASSPQDRDGFGSGANVLTFGAGSRLTVL.